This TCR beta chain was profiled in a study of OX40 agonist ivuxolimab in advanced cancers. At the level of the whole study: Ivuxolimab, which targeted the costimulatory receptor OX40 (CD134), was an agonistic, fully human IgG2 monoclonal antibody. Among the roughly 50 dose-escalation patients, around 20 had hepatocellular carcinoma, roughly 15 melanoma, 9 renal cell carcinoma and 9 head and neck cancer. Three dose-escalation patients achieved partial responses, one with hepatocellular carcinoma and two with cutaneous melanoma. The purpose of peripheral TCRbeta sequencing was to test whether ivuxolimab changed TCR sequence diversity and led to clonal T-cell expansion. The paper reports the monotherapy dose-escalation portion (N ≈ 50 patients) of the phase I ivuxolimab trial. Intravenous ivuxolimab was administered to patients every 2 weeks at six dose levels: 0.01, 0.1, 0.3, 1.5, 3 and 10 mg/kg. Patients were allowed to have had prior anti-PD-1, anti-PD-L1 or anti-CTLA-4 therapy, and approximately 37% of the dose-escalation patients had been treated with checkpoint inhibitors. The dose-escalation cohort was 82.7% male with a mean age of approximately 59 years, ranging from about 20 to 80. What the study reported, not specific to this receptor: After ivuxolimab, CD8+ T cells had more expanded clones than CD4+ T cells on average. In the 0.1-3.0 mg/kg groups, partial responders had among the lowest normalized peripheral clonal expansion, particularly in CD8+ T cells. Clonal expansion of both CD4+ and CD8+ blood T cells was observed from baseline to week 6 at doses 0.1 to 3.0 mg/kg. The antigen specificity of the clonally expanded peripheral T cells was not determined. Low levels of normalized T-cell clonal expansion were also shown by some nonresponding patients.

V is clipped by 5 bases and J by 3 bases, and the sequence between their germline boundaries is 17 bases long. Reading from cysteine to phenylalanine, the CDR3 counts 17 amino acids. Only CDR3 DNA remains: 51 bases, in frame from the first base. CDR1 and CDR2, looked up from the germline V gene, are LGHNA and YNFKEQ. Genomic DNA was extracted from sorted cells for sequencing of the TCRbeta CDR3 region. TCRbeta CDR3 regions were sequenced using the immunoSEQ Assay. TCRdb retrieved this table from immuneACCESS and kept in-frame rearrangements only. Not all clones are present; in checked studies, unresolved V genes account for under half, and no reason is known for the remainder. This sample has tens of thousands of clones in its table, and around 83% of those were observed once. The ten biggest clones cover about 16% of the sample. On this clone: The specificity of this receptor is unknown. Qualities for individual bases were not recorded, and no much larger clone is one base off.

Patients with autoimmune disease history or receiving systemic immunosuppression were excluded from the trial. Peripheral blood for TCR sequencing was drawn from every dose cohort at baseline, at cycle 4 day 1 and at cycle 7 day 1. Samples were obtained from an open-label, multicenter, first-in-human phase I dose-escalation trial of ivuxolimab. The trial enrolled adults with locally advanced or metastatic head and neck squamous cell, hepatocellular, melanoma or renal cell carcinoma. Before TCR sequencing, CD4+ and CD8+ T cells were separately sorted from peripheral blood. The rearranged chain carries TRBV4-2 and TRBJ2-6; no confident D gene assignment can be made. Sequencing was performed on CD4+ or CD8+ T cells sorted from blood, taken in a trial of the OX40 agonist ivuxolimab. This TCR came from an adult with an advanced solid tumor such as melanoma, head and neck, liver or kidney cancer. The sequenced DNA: TGTGCCAGCAGCTCCCTGGGCGGTCCTAATGGGGCCAACGTCCTGACTTTC. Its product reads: CASSSLGGPNGANVLTF.